The present T cell receptor (beta chain) was sequenced within a study of OX40 agonist ivuxolimab in advanced cancers. Study-wide context: The patients' treatment was ivuxolimab, an agonistic anti-OX40 (CD134) antibody. Eligibility admitted prior anti-PD-1, anti-PD-L1 or anti-CTLA-4 therapy; roughly 40% had some. Whole-study findings and limits: In CD8+ T cells, expanded clones were on average more numerous than in CD4+. Antigen targets of the expanded peripheral T cells went undetermined.

This CDR3 comprises 14 residues. The V gene's germline CDR1 is MNHEY and CDR2 SMNVEV (reference sequence). V was pared by 7 bases and J by 4 bases, with 13 bases between. The method was immunoSEQ multiplex PCR; TCRdb's version includes in-frame clones alone and lacks a portion of them. This sample has about 69,000 clones; roughly 87% occur once, and the top ten carry under 3.5%. A remark on this clone: The antigen remains undetermined.

The chain couples TRBV27 to TRBJ2-2; tentative D call: TRBD2 (5 bases). Sequencing used CD4+ or CD8+ T cells sorted from blood, obtained in a trial of the OX40 agonist ivuxolimab. The clonotype originates from an adult with an advanced solid tumor such as melanoma, head and neck, liver or kidney cancer. DNA for the CDR3: TGTGCCAGCACCCGGGGATCAAGCACCGGGGAGCTGTTTTTT. Amino acids: CASTRGSSTGELFF.